The 21 T cell receptor beta chains presented below share a single source sample, sequenced in a study of blood T cell repertoires in COVID-19 (TCRdb year 2020). Preparation of the library involved the immunoSEQ multiplex PCR assay. Drawn from immuneACCESS, this table holds only the in-frame rearrangements with V and J called that TCRdb kept. Clones are partly lost; checked studies trace under half to an unresolved V gene and leave the rest unexplained. The sample table shows more than 90,000 clones, and around 85% are seen once. The ten largest account for more than 1.5% of the sample. Source material: peripheral blood. These receptors came from a woman in her 70s with active or convalescent COVID-19.

As to this clone: The identical CDR3 is also encoded by other nucleotide sequences in the sample. This sequence joins TRBV28 and TRBJ1-2, with TRBD1 matching 9 bases. Germline V gives CDR1 MDHEN, CDR2 SYDVKM. V lost 6 bases to trimming and J lost 8 bases; unmatched junction nucleotides: 7. This CDR3 contains 13 residues. CDR3 amino acids: CASSAGQGRGYTF. For the CDR3, the DNA is TGTGCCAGCAGCGCGGGACAGGGACGGGGCTACACCTTC.

DNA for the CDR3: TGTGCCAGCAGTTACCCGGGAGAGACCCAGTACTTC. Translation: CASSYPGETQYF. V is TRBV6-6 and J is TRBJ2-5; no clear D gene. Trimming removed 2 bases at V and 4 bases at J, with 5 bases between. CDR1 is MNHNY, CDR2 SVGAGI, per germline (reference sequence). This CDR3 has 12 amino acids.

This chain joins TRBV7-2 and TRBJ1-4; 9 bases are a match to TRBD1. CDR3 length: 14 amino acids. The V gene's germline CDR1 is SGHTA and CDR2 FQGNSA. V lost 7 bases, J lost 8 bases, and 8 bases stayed unmatched. In DNA form, the CDR3 reads TGTGCCAGCACCAAGGGACAGGGTGGGGAAAAACTGTTTTTT. Translation: CASTKGQGGEKLFF.

The chain carries TRBV28 and TRBJ1-3; the D gene is possibly TRBD1 (6 bases). CDR1 MDHEN and CDR2 SYDVKM come from the germline V gene. Trimming took 5 bases from V and 3 from J, leaving 14 bases between them. The length of the CDR3 is 15 residues. CDR3 sequence: CASSPTGSSGNTIYF. The CDR3 DNA reads as TGTGCCAGCAGTCCAACAGGGAGTAGTGGAAACACCATATATTTT. Based on the CDR3 plus reference TRBV28 and TRBJ1-3, the full variable domain is DVKVTQSSRYLVKRTGEKVFLECVQDMDHENMFWYRQDPGLGLRLIYFSYDVKMKEKGDIPEGYSVSREKKERFSLILESASTNQTSMYLCASSPTGSSGNTIYFGEGSWLTVV.

This chain joins TRBV4-3 and TRBJ2-7; tentatively, D is TRBD1 (6 bases). This CDR3 comprises 16 residues. Germline V gene data show CDR1 as LGHNA and CDR2 as YSLEER. Trimming pared 0 bases from V and 2 bases from J, leaving 14 bases between. CDR3 DNA: TGCGCCAGCAGCCAAGATCCGAGACAGGTAACCTACGAGCAGTACTTC. Protein: CASSQDPRQVTYEQYF.

The V gene is TRBV4-2, the J gene TRBJ2-1, with 11 bases aligning to TRBD2. Germline assignment: CDR1 LGHNA and CDR2 YNFKEQ. The CDR3 runs to 15 residues. The V segment lost 2 bases and the J segment 6 bases; nucleotides outside the gene matches: 3. In nucleotides, the CDR3 is TGTGCCAGCAGCCAAACACTAGCGGGGGCCAATGAGCAGTTCTTC. It yields the protein CASSQTLAGANEQFF.

This rearrangement joins TRBV14 to TRBJ2-3; tentative D call: TRBD1 (6 bases). The length of the CDR3 is 15 residues. Germline CDR1 is SGHDN and CDR2 is FVKESK. The V end lost 1 base, the J end lost 8 bases, and 16 bases lay between the germline ends. In nucleotides, the CDR3 is TGTGCCAGCAGCCAAGGGGCAGGGGCAAGCAGTACGCAGTATTTT. Its protein is CASSQGAGASSTQYF. Full variable domain (rest looked up from reference TRBV14 and TRBJ2-3): EAGVTQFPSHSVIEKGQTVTLRCDPISGHDNLYWYRRVMGKEIKFLLHFVKESKQDESGMPNNRFLAERTGGTYSTLKVQPAELEDSGVYFCASSQGAGASSTQYFGPGTRLTVL.

This chain joins TRBV19 and TRBJ2-1; D may be TRBD2 (7 bases). The CDR3 is made up of 15 amino acids. Germline V gene data show CDR1 as LNHDA and CDR2 as SQIVND (reference sequence). Trimming left V 4 bases short and J 6 bases short, with 16 bases between. The CDR3 region has the DNA TGTGCCAGTAGTAAATTGGGGGGCGGGGGCAATGAGCAGTTCTTC. It translates to CASSKLGGGGNEQFF.

The chain employs TRBV6-5 and TRBJ1-2; 7 bases line up with TRBD1. The J segment lost 6 bases and the V segment lost 5 bases, leaving 6 bases of the junction unmatched. Germline lookup yields CDR1 MNHEY and CDR2 SVGAGI. The CDR3 is 13 amino acids. CDR3 bases: TGTGCCAGCAGTCTACAGGGGTGGGATGGCTACACCTTC. Its translation is CASSLQGWDGYTF.

The chain links TRBV7-6 to TRBJ2-7; 9 bases align to TRBD2. The CDR3 runs to 20 residues. V shed 5 bases and J 2 bases; nucleotides not matched to a gene: 22. CDR1 and CDR2 (germline): SGHVS, FNYEAQ. CDR3 sequence reads: CASSPTTPLAAGGLTYEQYF. In DNA form, the CDR3 reads TGTGCCAGCAGCCCCACCACGCCTTTGGCAGCGGGGGGACTAACCTACGAGCAGTACTTC. Full variable domain (missing parts from reference TRBV7-6 and TRBJ2-7): GAGVSQSPRYKVTKRGQDVALRCDPISGHVSLYWYRQALGQGPEFLTYFNYEAQQDKSGLPNDRFSAERPEGSISTLTIQRTEQRDSAMYRCASSPTTPLAAGGLTYEQYFGPGTRLTVT.

The chain couples TRBV7-2 to TRBJ1-2; possible D gene TRBD1, 5 bases. V lost 6 bases to trimming and J lost 4 bases, with 15 bases between them. The CDR3 has 14 residues. Germline V gives CDR1 SGHTA, CDR2 FQGNSA. CDR3 region: CASSQDDRGYGYTF. CDR3 DNA: TGTGCCAGCAGTCAAGATGACAGAGGCTATGGCTACACCTTC. The full variable domain, rest sourced from reference TRBV7-2 and TRBJ1-2, is GAGVSQSPSNKVTEKGKDVELRCDPISGHTALYWYRQSLGQGLEFLIYFQGNSAPDKSGLPSDRFSAERTGGSVSTLTIQRTQQEDSAVYLCASSQDDRGYGYTFGSGTRLTVV.

CDR3 region: CASTPTGQPGNTIYF. The DNA of the CDR3 is TGTGCCAGTACCCCAACGGGACAGCCTGGAAACACCATATATTTT. V usage is TRBV19 and J usage is TRBJ1-3, with 7 bases aligning to TRBD1. The V segment lost 7 bases and the J segment 2 bases; nucleotides outside the gene matches: 8. The CDR3 covers 15 residues. Per the germline V gene, CDR1 is LNHDA and CDR2 is SQIVND (reference sequence). Full variable domain (remainder filled in from reference TRBV19 and TRBJ1-3): DGGITQSPKYLFRKEGQNVTLSCEQNLNHDAMYWYRQDPGQGLRLIYYSQIVNDFQKGDIAEGYSVSREKKESFPLTVTSAQKNPTAFYLCASTPTGQPGNTIYFGEGSWLTVV.

The chain carries TRBV4-1 and TRBJ2-7, with D possibly being TRBD1 (6 bases). The CDR3 loop spans 13 amino acids. V lost 8 bases, J lost 5 bases, and 16 bases lay in between. Germline loops: CDR1 MGHRA, CDR2 YSYEKL. CDR3 sequence reads: CASPGAGANEQYF. Here the CDR3 DNA reads TGCGCCAGCCCCGGGGCAGGGGCCAACGAGCAGTACTTC.

The V call is TRBV30, the J call TRBJ1-3; 8 nucleotides line up with TRBD1. V shed 3 bases, J shed 3 bases, and the junction held 16 bases outside the gene matches. Germline CDR1 and CDR2: GTSNPN and SVGIG (reference sequence). The length of the CDR3 is 18 residues. The CDR3 bases are TGTGCCTGGAGGTCAACAGGGGGAAGGCTCCCAGGTGGAAACACCATATATTTT. Its translation: CAWRSTGGRLPGGNTIYF. The full variable domain, its missing parts supplied by reference TRBV30 and TRBJ1-3, is SQTIHQWPATLVQPVGSPLSLECTVEGTSNPNLYWYRQAAGRGLQLLFYSVGIGQISSEVPQNLSASRPQDRQFILSSKKLLLSDSGFYLCAWRSTGGRLPGGNTIYFGEGSWLTVV.

The chain joins TRBV10-3 to TRBJ1-2, with 11 bases identical to TRBD1. The ends lost 3 bases at V and 4 bases at J; junction bases unmatched: 4. This CDR3 has 15 residues. Germline V CDR1 and CDR2: ENHRY, SYGVKD. The CDR3 DNA follows: TGTGCCATCAGTGATTCCGGGACAGGGGGCTATGGCTACACCTTC. Its translation is CAISDSGTGGYGYTF.

J is TRBJ2-2 and V is TRBV28, with D maybe TRBD1 (7 bases). V lost 6 bases, J lost 7 bases, and 21 bases lay in between. This CDR3 is built from 16 residues. CDR1 MDHEN and CDR2 SYDVKM come from the germline V gene. The CDR3 here is CASRRPPQGGGGELFF. The CDR3 bases are TGTGCCAGCAGGCGCCCACCGCAGGGGGGCGGCGGGGAGCTGTTTTTT.

The chain combines TRBV7-9 with TRBJ2-1, with a tentative D call TRBD1 (6 bases). The V end was cut by 0 bases, the J end by 8 bases, with 20 bases between. The CDR3 extends over 17 amino acids. Looked up from germline, CDR1 is SEHNR and CDR2 is FQNEAQ (reference sequence). CDR3 bases: TGTGCCAGCAGCTTAGCAATTATAATCGCAGGGGTCGATGAGCAGTTCTTC. Translation: CASSLAIIIAGVDEQFF.

V gene TRBV7-3 combines with J gene TRBJ1-1; no reliable D call. The CDR3 has 15 amino acids. CDR1 is SGHTA and CDR2 is FQGTGA in the germline V gene. V lost 1 base and J 3 bases, leaving 12 bases between the germline ends. The CDR3 DNA sequence: TGTGCCAGCAGCTTAATGTCGGGCGGGGACACTGAAGCTTTCTTT. Amino acid sequence: CASSLMSGGDTEAFF.

The DNA for the CDR3 is TGTGCCATCCGGAGACAGGGGGAGGTGACCCAGTACTTC. Translated: CAIRRQGEVTQYF. The chain uses TRBV28 and TRBJ2-5, with 9 bases identical to TRBD1. Trimming at V came to 10 bases and at J to 7 bases, leaving 10 bases not matched to a gene. Germline-derived CDR1 and CDR2 are MDHEN and SYDVKM. The CDR3 covers 13 residues.

The V call is TRBV5-4, the J call TRBJ1-2, with 8 bases matching TRBD1. The CDR3 runs 15 residues. J lost 6 bases, V lost 5 bases, and 12 bases had no gene match. The germline V gene has CDR1 SGHNT and CDR2 YYREEE (reference sequence). DNA of the CDR3: TGTGCCAGCAGTCAGACCCGGGACAGGATGAATGGCTACACCTTC. Protein: CASSQTRDRMNGYTF.

The CDR3 nucleotides read TGTGCCAGCAGCCCCCGGGATGAGCAGTTCTTC. Translated, it gives CASSPRDEQFF. The chain combines TRBV6-6 with TRBJ2-1; D not resolved. CDR3 size: 11 residues. Trimming cost V 6 bases and J 8 bases, with 8 bases left between them. Germline lookup yields CDR1 MNHNY and CDR2 SVGAGI (reference sequence).